One sample yielded the 12 T cell receptor beta chains listed below, sequenced in a study of blood T cell repertoires in COVID-19. Assay: immunoSEQ multiplex PCR; the TCRdb copy retains only in-frame clones and omits some. The data contain about 280,000 clones, around 84% of them singletons. Sequenced: PBMCs or T cells enriched from blood (not recorded which). These receptors all stem from a man between 40 and 49 years old who had been exposed to COVID-19.

V usage is TRBV10-3 and J usage is TRBJ1-5; 8 bases align to TRBD1. Germline V gene lookup returns CDR1 ENHRY and CDR2 SYGVKD. J was trimmed by 2 bases and V by 5 bases; bases with no gene match: 5. CDR3 length: 15 amino acids. In nucleotides, the CDR3 is TGTGCCATCAGTCCGACAGGGGTTGGCAATCAGCCCCAGCATTTT. Translated, it gives CAISPTGVGNQPQHF.

The chain uses TRBV2 and TRBJ1-1; 10 nucleotides line up with TRBD1. This CDR3 contains 15 residues. J lost 5 bases, V lost 6 bases, and 9 bases had no gene match. Looked up from germline, CDR1 is SNHLY and CDR2 is FYNNEI. The CDR3 loop is CASSPLRGQGTEAFF. The DNA for the CDR3 is TGTGCCAGCAGCCCGTTAAGGGGACAGGGGACTGAAGCTTTCTTT.

This chain uses TRBV5-1 with TRBJ2-5; D perhaps matches TRBD1 (6 bases). This CDR3 is built from 14 residues. Trimming cost V 0 bases and J 6 bases, with 12 bases left between them. Germline-derived CDR1 and CDR2 are SGHRS and YFSETQ. CDR3 coding DNA: TGCGCCAGCAGCTTGGCAGGGGATGGGAAGACCCAGTACTTC. Protein: CASSLAGDGKTQYF.

This rearrangement joins TRBV10-3 to TRBJ2-1; D remains ambiguous. The CDR3 sequence is 15 residues long. The V gene's germline CDR1 is ENHRY and CDR2 SYGVKD. V was pared by 0 bases and J by 7 bases, with 13 bases between. This chain's CDR3 is CAISESIRSGNEQFF. The CDR3 nucleotides are TGTGCCATCAGTGAGTCAATTAGGTCCGGGAATGAGCAGTTCTTC.

This sequence joins TRBV5-1 and TRBJ2-3; TRBD2 matches 13 bases. This CDR3 contains 16 residues. J lost 2 bases, V lost 4 bases, and 4 bases had no gene match. CDR1 SGHRS and CDR2 YFSETQ come from the germline V gene. The CDR3 region has the DNA TGCGCCAGCAGCCAGGGACTAGCGGGGCTCACAGATACGCAGTATTTT. It codes for CASSQGLAGLTDTQYF.

This clone was recorded only once. The chain combines TRBV3-1 (or the pseudogene TRBV3-2) with TRBJ2-1; 7 bases align to TRBD2. V gave up 4 bases and J gave up 3 bases; unmatched junction bases: 6. The germline CDR1 and CDR2 sequences are LGHDT and YNNKEL (reference sequence). The CDR3 runs to 15 residues. CDR3 sequence reads: CASSLPGLDYNEQFF. The CDR3 DNA follows: TGTGCCAGCAGCCTCCCCGGACTAGACTACAATGAGCAGTTCTTC.

This clone has more than one count but fewer than ten. The chain couples TRBV7-8 to TRBJ2-1; D is undetermined. The ends were cut back, 4 bases at V and 3 bases at J, with 25 bases in the middle. The CDR3 has 19 residues. In germline, CDR1 is SGHVS, CDR2 FQNEAQ. CDR3 region: CASSSPASMVIALYNEQFF. CDR3 bases: TGTGCCAGCAGCTCACCGGCCTCGATGGTGATAGCCCTCTACAATGAGCAGTTCTTC.

J is TRBJ2-3 and V is TRBV18; no reliable D call. This CDR3 comprises 12 residues. Germline loops: CDR1 KGHSH, CDR2 LQKENI. The V gene lost 6 bases and the J gene lost 2 bases, with 6 bases spanning the gap. The CDR3 DNA reads TGTGCCAGCTCTCCCATCACAGATACGCAGTATTTT. Its translation: CASSPITDTQYF.

The J gene is TRBJ2-2, the V gene TRBV2, with 7 bases identical to TRBD2. The CDR3 consists of 15 residues. Germline CDR1 reads SNHLY; CDR2 reads FYNNEI. V gave up 10 bases and J gave up 1 base; unmatched junction bases: 9. The CDR3 here is CATISRGRNTGELFF. The CDR3 DNA sequence: TGTGCCACGATTTCTCGCGGGAGGAACACCGGGGAGCTGTTTTTT.

The rearrangement uses TRBV7-9 and TRBJ2-3, with D possibly TRBD2 on 6 matching bases. V was trimmed by 1 base and J by 4 bases, leaving 12 bases between them. The V gene's germline CDR1 is SEHNR and CDR2 FQNEAQ (reference sequence). The length of the CDR3 is 15 residues. CDR3 in amino acids: CASSLGAGGPDTQYF. The CDR3 nucleotides read TGTGCCAGCAGCTTAGGTGCAGGAGGGCCAGATACGCAGTATTTT.

The chain couples TRBV5-1 to TRBJ1-1; 9 bases align to TRBD1. V was clipped by 5 bases and J by 5 bases; unmatched bases: 10. The germline gives CDR1 SGHRS, CDR2 YFSETQ. This CDR3 region has 15 residues. CDR3 in DNA: TGCGCCAGCAGACTGGCGGGGACAGGGAGTACTGAAGCTTTCTTT. Its protein product is CASRLAGTGSTEAFF. Full variable domain (outside the CDR3, taken from reference TRBV5-1 and TRBJ1-1): KAGVTQTPRYLIKTRGQQVTLSCSPISGHRSVSWYQQTPGQGLQFLFEYFSETQRNKGNFPGRFSGRQFSNSRSEMNVSTLELGDSALYLCASRLAGTGSTEAFFGQGTRLTVV.

This clone was counted between two and nine times. This chain joins TRBV6-5 and TRBJ1-2; tentative D call: TRBD1 (6 bases). The ends were cut back, 6 bases at V and 4 bases at J, with 15 bases in the middle. The germline V gene has CDR1 MNHEY and CDR2 SVGAGI. The CDR3 contains 14 residues. CDR3 sequence: CASRKIGQSYGYTF. The CDR3 region has the DNA TGTGCCAGCAGGAAGATCGGACAGAGCTATGGCTACACCTTC.